These 5 T cell receptor beta chains share one sample of origin, sequenced in a study of human T cells and chemical hapten exposure. Sample time point: pre-sensitization, week 0. Treatment of the sample: therapeutic diphenylcyclopropenone sensitization with weekly scalp DPC. TCRdb ran MiXCR on the RACE reads and lists one entry per CDR3 protein. The data contain 85,000 to 130,000 distinct CDR3 sequences, about 12% of them singletons. Sample: whole blood, taken in connection with sensitization to the hapten diphenylcyclopropenone (DPC). These receptors all come from a woman between 50 and 59 years old with alopecia areata. Some clones in this sample may be carry-over from other donors' samples.

This clonotype was recorded a few times. This chain links TRBV11-2 with TRBJ2-5, with TRBD1 matching over 9 bases. The CDR3 extends over 14 amino acids. CDR1 and CDR2 from the germline V gene are SGHAT and FQNNGV. With V trimmed by 4 bases and J by 4 bases, 4 bases remained unmatched. CDR3: CASSWGQGGETQYF. In DNA, the CDR3 is TGTGCCAGCAGCTGGGGACAGGGTGGAGAGACCCAGTACTTC. Full variable domain (remainder filled in from reference TRBV11-2 and TRBJ2-5): EAGVAQSPRYKIIEKRQSVAFWCNPISGHATLYWYQQILGQGPKLLIQFQNNGVVDDSQLPKDRFSAERLKGVDSTLKIQPAKLEDSAVYLCASSWGQGGETQYFGPGTRLLVL.

V gene TRBV28 combines with J gene TRBJ1-5; weak D call: TRBD1 (5 bases). CDR3 size: 13 residues. Germline V lookup: CDR1 MDHEN, CDR2 SYDVKM. V was trimmed by 6 bases and J by 3 bases, leaving 9 bases between them. CDR3 sequence: CASRTGNNQPQHF. CDR3 nucleotides: TGTGCCAGCAGAACAGGAAACAATCAGCCCCAGCATTTT.

The rearrangement joins TRBV28 to TRBJ2-5; no reliable D call. This CDR3 region has 15 residues. Germline values: CDR1 MDHEN, CDR2 SYDVKM. Trimming removed 8 bases from V and 2 bases from J, with 18 bases in between. CDR3: CASLTLPGSQETQYF. In DNA form, the CDR3 reads TGTGCCAGCTTAACGCTTCCGGGCTCTCAAGAGACCCAGTACTTC. Full variable domain (outside the CDR3, taken from reference TRBV28 and TRBJ2-5): DVKVTQSSRYLVKRTGEKVFLECVQDMDHENMFWYRQDPGLGLRLIYFSYDVKMKEKGDIPEGYSVSREKKERFSLILESASTNQTSMYLCASLTLPGSQETQYFGPGTRLLVL.

This clonotype has ten or more counts. V and J are TRBV18 and TRBJ2-3; 7 nucleotides line up with TRBD2. Germline loops: CDR1 KGHSH, CDR2 LQKENI. This CDR3 has 17 residues. Trimming removed 0 bases from V and 3 bases from J; junction bases left unmatched: 9. The chain's CDR3 is CASSPPWAAGFTDTQYF. The CDR3 nucleotides read TGTGCCAGCTCACCACCTTGGGCAGCGGGGTTTACAGATACGCAGTATTTT.

This rearrangement joins TRBV4-2 to TRBJ1-2, with D possibly being TRBD1 (5 bases). This CDR3 comprises 15 residues. Germline CDR1 and CDR2: LGHNA and YNFKEQ. V lost 2 bases and J lost 6, with 16 bases in between. The CDR3 nucleotides read TGTGCCAGCAGCCAATCTCAGGGAGAAAGTGATGGCTACACCTTC. It translates to CASSQSQGESDGYTF.